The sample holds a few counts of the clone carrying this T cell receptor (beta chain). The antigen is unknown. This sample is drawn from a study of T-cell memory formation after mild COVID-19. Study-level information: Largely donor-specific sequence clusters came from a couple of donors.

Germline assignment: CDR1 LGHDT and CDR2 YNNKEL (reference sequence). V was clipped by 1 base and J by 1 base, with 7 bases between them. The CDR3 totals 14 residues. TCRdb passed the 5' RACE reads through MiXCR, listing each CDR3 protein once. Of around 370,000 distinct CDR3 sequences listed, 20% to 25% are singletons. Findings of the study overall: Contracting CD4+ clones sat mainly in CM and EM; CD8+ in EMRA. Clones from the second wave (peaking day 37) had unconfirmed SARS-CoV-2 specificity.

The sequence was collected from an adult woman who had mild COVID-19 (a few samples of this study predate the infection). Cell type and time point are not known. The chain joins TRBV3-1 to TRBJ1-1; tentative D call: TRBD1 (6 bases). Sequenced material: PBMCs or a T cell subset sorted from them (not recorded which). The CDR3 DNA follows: TGTGCCAGCAGCCAAGGGGGACAGAACACTGAAGCTTTCTTT. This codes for CASSQGGQNTEAFF.